The 26 T cell receptor beta chains below come from one sample, sequenced in a study of blood T cell repertoires in COVID-19 (dated by TCRdb to 2018 to 2021). The library relied on the immunoSEQ multiplex PCR assay. Imported from immuneACCESS, the table was reduced by TCRdb to in-frame sequences with V and J called. These copies leave out some clones; in studies compared against another copy, an unresolved V gene accounts for under half, and the cause of the remainder is not known. Within this sample are tens of thousands of clones, with about nine tenths of them counted one time only. The ten largest clones capture around 5.2% of the sample. Input material: peripheral blood. The receptors originated from a man in his 60s with COVID-19, enrolled during active disease.

On this clone: At one boundary the junction diverges from the germline segment, which might be a read error. The sample holds other DNA sequences that translate to the same CDR3. This chain uses TRBV6-2 or TRBV6-3 with TRBJ2-6; TRBD1 matches 7 bases. This CDR3 has 20 residues. Germline V CDR1 and CDR2: MNHEY, SVGEGT. CDR3 protein: CASSYPGSTGIVPGANVLTF. CDR3 coding DNA: TGTGCTAGCAGTTACCCCGGTTCGACAGGGATTGTACCTGGGGCCAACGTCCTGACTTTC.

The V gene is TRBV6-5, the J gene TRBJ2-7, with D uncertain. The CDR3 loop spans 13 amino acids. V shed 4 bases and J shed 4 bases, with 11 bases lying between them. The V gene's germline CDR1 is MNHEY and CDR2 SVGAGI. The CDR3 sequence: CASSSQEPYEQYF. The CDR3 DNA reads as TGTGCCAGCAGTTCCCAAGAGCCGTACGAGCAGTACTTC.

The genes are TRBV19 and TRBJ1-5, with 7 bases fitting TRBD1. Trimming cost V 1 base and J 4 bases; bases outside gene matches: 10. In germline, CDR1 is LNHDA, CDR2 SQIVND (reference sequence). The CDR3 has 17 amino acids. CDR3 protein: CASSIGLQGLYNQPQHF. The CDR3 DNA reads as TGTGCCAGTAGTATAGGCCTACAGGGGTTGTATAATCAGCCCCAGCATTTT.

The rearrangement links TRBV19 to TRBJ1-5; the match to TRBD1 covers 9 bases. Germline loops: CDR1 LNHDA, CDR2 SQIVND (reference sequence). J lost 9 bases, V lost 1 base, and 7 bases had no gene match. The CDR3 consists of 15 residues. The CDR3 region is CASSIGGTGFGPQHF. The CDR3 DNA follows: TGTGCCAGTAGTATAGGGGGGACAGGGTTTGGGCCCCAGCATTTT.

This chain uses TRBV5-1 with TRBJ2-3, with D possibly matching TRBD1 (6 bases). This CDR3 contains 16 residues. CDR1 is SGHRS, CDR2 YFSETQ, per germline. The germline V and J ends were trimmed by 3 bases and 2 bases, with 16 bases remaining between them. CDR3 region: CASSWALGGVTDTQYF. The CDR3 DNA is TGCGCCAGCAGCTGGGCTTTAGGGGGAGTCACAGATACGCAGTATTTT.

V usage is TRBV9 and J usage is TRBJ1-1; a weak D match, TRBD1 (6 bases). This CDR3 contains 13 residues. From germline, CDR1 is SGDLS and CDR2 YYNGEE. The V gene lost 7 bases and the J gene lost 1 base, with 11 bases spanning the gap. The CDR3 spells CASRGTPNTEAFF. The CDR3 bases are TGTGCCAGCCGCGGGACACCGAACACTGAAGCTTTCTTT.

This clone occurred a few times. This chain uses TRBV11-3 with TRBJ1-2; 10 bases align to TRBD1. This CDR3 contains 16 residues. Germline loops: CDR1 SGHNT, CDR2 YENEEA. Trimming at V came to 1 base and at J to 4 bases, leaving 6 bases not matched to a gene. This CDR3 is CASSLGGTGVTYGYTF. In DNA form, the CDR3 reads TGTGCCAGCAGCTTAGGAGGGACAGGGGTTACCTATGGCTACACCTTC.

In DNA, the CDR3 is TGTGCCAGCAGCTTAGGGCTTGGGACTAGCGGCTACGAGCAGTACTTC. This gives the protein CASSLGLGTSGYEQYF. The chain is built from TRBV7-8 and TRBJ2-7, with 11 positions matching TRBD2. Germline V gene lookup returns CDR1 SGHVS and CDR2 FQNEAQ. The CDR3 is 16 residues long. Trimming cost V 1 base and J 3 bases; bases outside gene matches: 5.

The table lists this clone with a count of one. The V and J genes are TRBV7-2 and TRBJ2-3; 10 nucleotides match TRBD2. CDR3 length: 16 amino acids. V shed 5 bases, J shed 2 bases, and the junction held 7 bases outside the gene matches. Germline values: CDR1 SGHTA, CDR2 FQGNSA. CDR3 protein: CASSPPTSGLTDTQYF. The CDR3 DNA reads TGTGCCAGCAGCCCGCCGACTAGCGGGCTCACAGATACGCAGTATTTT.

The rearrangement joins TRBV10-3 to TRBJ2-5; 11 bases line up with TRBD1. CDR3 length: 13 amino acids. Germline CDR1 and CDR2: ENHRY and SYGVKD. V was clipped by 6 bases and J by 4 bases; unmatched bases: 1. The CDR3 DNA reads TGTGCCATCAGGGGGACAGGGGGAGAGACCCAGTACTTC. This gives the protein CAIRGTGGETQYF.

This sequence joins TRBV15 and TRBJ1-3; 10 nucleotides align to TRBD1. The CDR3 extends over 19 amino acids. The germline CDR1 and CDR2 sequences are LNHNV and YYDKDF (reference sequence). Trimming cost V 0 bases and J 8 bases; bases outside gene matches: 16. CDR3 coding DNA: TGTGCCACCAGCAGAGATCTTGGGCGGACAGGGGGAGTAGAAGACACCATATATTTT. It is translated as CATSRDLGRTGGVEDTIYF.

This clone appeared a few times. This chain uses TRBV11-2 with TRBJ1-1; D is uncertain. CDR1 and CDR2 (germline): SGHAT, FQNNGV. The CDR3 contains 13 residues. Trimming removed 3 bases from V and 5 bases from J, with 10 bases in between. CDR3 amino acids: CASSLALETEAFF. The CDR3 coding sequence is TGTGCCAGCAGCTTGGCATTGGAGACTGAAGCTTTCTTT. Looking up the rest from reference TRBV11-2 and TRBJ1-1 gives the full variable domain: EAGVAQSPRYKIIEKRQSVAFWCNPISGHATLYWYQQILGQGPKLLIQFQNNGVVDDSQLPKDRFSAERLKGVDSTLKIQPAKLEDSAVYLCASSLALETEAFFGQGTRLTVV.

The chain combines TRBV19 with TRBJ2-5; 8 bases are a match to TRBD1. The CDR3 is 14 amino acids. Germline CDR1 LNHDA, CDR2 SQIVND (reference sequence). After removal of 9 bases from V and 1 base from J, the junction contained 7 bases not matched to a gene. CDR3 sequence reads: CASAYGQGQETQYF. Here the CDR3 DNA reads TGTGCCAGCGCCTATGGACAGGGCCAAGAGACCCAGTACTTC.

This sequence joins TRBV6-5 and TRBJ1-1; D is undetermined. CDR1 is MNHEY and CDR2 is SVGAGI in the germline V gene. The CDR3 loop spans 14 amino acids. Deletions cut 0 bases from V and 2 bases from J, with 7 bases between. The CDR3 loop is CASSYSTSNTEAFF. CDR3 nucleotide sequence: TGTGCCAGCAGTTACTCGACTTCAAACACTGAAGCTTTCTTT.

This rearrangement joins TRBV7-6 to TRBJ1-2, with TRBD1 matching 7 bases. Germline CDR1 SGHVS, CDR2 FNYEAQ. V shed 6 bases and J 7 bases; nucleotides not matched to a gene: 8. The CDR3 is 13 amino acids. The chain's CDR3 is CASSYTGESGYTF. The CDR3 DNA reads as TGTGCCAGCAGTTACACAGGGGAAAGTGGCTACACCTTC.

The V and J genes are TRBV7-2 and TRBJ1-5, with a possible D match to TRBD1 (5 bases). Trimming cost V 5 bases and J 6 bases, with 11 bases left between them. The CDR3 length is 13 residues. Looked up from germline, CDR1 is SGHTA and CDR2 is FQGNSA. As DNA, the CDR3 is TGTGCCAGCAGCCTCGGGGGACGTCAGCCCCAGCATTTT. Amino acids: CASSLGGRQPQHF.

This chain links TRBV19 with TRBJ2-1, with 7 positions matching TRBD1. The CDR3 spans 16 residues. CDR1 is LNHDA, CDR2 SQIVND, per germline (reference sequence). J gave up 0 bases and V 4 bases, and 6 bases lay outside the gene matches. The CDR3 DNA reads TGTGCCAGTAGTAAACCACAGGGGAGCTCCTACAATGAGCAGTTCTTC. This translates into CASSKPQGSSYNEQFF.

This clone was observed a single time. The gene calls are TRBV14 and TRBJ2-1, with TRBD2 matching 12 bases. The trim removed 3 bases at V and 0 bases at J, leaving 6 bases unmatched. CDR1 SGHDN and CDR2 FVKESK come from the germline V gene. This CDR3 is 18 amino acids long. The CDR3 nucleotides are TGTGCCAGCAGCCATAGGACTAGCGGGAAAAGCTCCTACAATGAGCAGTTCTTC. Its translation is CASSHRTSGKSSYNEQFF.

The chain combines TRBV4-1 with TRBJ2-7, with 13 nucleotides matching TRBD2. Trimming removed 2 bases from V and 3 bases from J; junction bases left unmatched: 13. Per germline, CDR1 MGHRA and CDR2 YSYEKL. CDR3 size: 19 residues. CDR3 nucleotides: TGCGCCAGCAGCCAAACCGGCGGACTAGCGGGAGACTTGGACTACGAGCAGTACTTC. Its translation: CASSQTGGLAGDLDYEQYF.

The genes are TRBV28 and TRBJ1-4; weak D call: TRBD1 (5 bases). Germline V gene lookup returns CDR1 MDHEN and CDR2 SYDVKM. Trimming removed 2 bases from V and 1 base from J, with 23 bases in between. This CDR3 comprises 20 residues. The CDR3 reads CASSLDGIGQGGLTNEKLFF. CDR3 in DNA: TGTGCCAGCAGTTTAGACGGAATTGGGCAGGGAGGTCTAACTAATGAAAAACTGTTTTTT.

The V call is TRBV3-1 (or the pseudogene TRBV3-2), the J call TRBJ1-2; D gene ambiguous. CDR3 length: 11 residues. Germline V gives CDR1 LGHDT, CDR2 YNNKEL (reference sequence). Between the trimmed V and J ends, which lost 4 bases and 7 bases, there was a span of 7 bases. The CDR3 sequence is CASSLLSGYTF. In DNA form, the CDR3 reads TGTGCCAGCAGCCTCCTAAGTGGCTACACCTTC.

The rearrangement uses TRBV27 and TRBJ2-1, with 9 bases that match TRBD2. This CDR3 region has 17 residues. Trimming removed 4 bases from V and 4 bases from J; junction bases left unmatched: 11. Germline loops: CDR1 MNHEY, CDR2 SMNVEV (reference sequence). CDR3 nucleotide sequence: TGTGCCAGCAGTTCGCAGGGAGCGGGAGGTAGATACAATGAGCAGTTCTTC. Protein: CASSSQGAGGRYNEQFF.

The chain joins TRBV28 to TRBJ2-7, with D perhaps matching TRBD1 (5 bases). The CDR3 extends over 14 amino acids. Trimming cost V 2 bases and J 1 base, with 9 bases left between them. CDR1 is MDHEN and CDR2 is SYDVKM in the germline V gene. The CDR3 loop reads CASSLPDKSYEQYF. Here the CDR3 DNA reads TGTGCCAGCAGTTTACCGGACAAATCCTACGAGCAGTACTTC.

This chain joins TRBV11-2 and TRBJ1-1, with TRBD1 matching 8 bases. CDR1 and CDR2 from the germline V gene are SGHAT and FQNNGV. Trimming at V came to 3 bases and at J to 5 bases, leaving 11 bases not matched to a gene. This CDR3 comprises 16 residues. The CDR3 sequence is CASSFWTGRDDTEAFF. Here the CDR3 DNA reads TGTGCCAGCAGCTTTTGGACAGGGAGAGATGATACTGAAGCTTTCTTT.

The V call is TRBV30, the J call TRBJ1-6; TRBD1 matches 9 bases. The CDR3 is 14 residues long. J gave up 7 bases and V 5 bases, and 6 bases lay outside the gene matches. Germline CDR1 GTSNPN, CDR2 SVGIG (reference sequence). The CDR3 loop reads CAWWRDRANSPLHF. In nucleotides, the CDR3 is TGTGCCTGGTGGAGGGACAGGGCAAATTCACCCCTCCACTTT.

The chain recombines TRBV6-4 with TRBJ2-1, with 10 bases that match TRBD2. Germline V CDR1 and CDR2: MRHNA, SNTAGT. CDR3 size: 15 residues. Trimming at V came to 5 bases and at J to 6 bases, leaving 7 bases not matched to a gene. This chain's CDR3 is CASSPGTSEFNEQFF. The DNA for the CDR3 is TGTGCCAGCAGTCCAGGGACTAGCGAATTCAATGAGCAGTTCTTC.